The TCR beta chain under discussion was sequenced for a study of shared clonotypes between healthy human individuals. Germline V lookup: CDR1 LNHDA, CDR2 SQIVND (reference sequence). The CDR3 length is 15 residues. V was cut by 1 base and J by 1 base, with 8 bases left in between. Assay: immunoSEQ multiplex PCR; the TCRdb copy retains only in-frame clones and omits some. The repertoire holds 450,000 to 650,000 clones, 70% to 80% seen once, with 9.5% to 15% in the top ten. This clonotype originated in a woman aged 40 to 55 in good health. Some clones in this sample may be carry-over from other donors' samples. The chain is built from TRBV19 and TRBJ2-1; D is uncertain. The sample was PBMCs. CDR3 in amino acids: CASSIALGSYNEQFF. The CDR3 DNA sequence: TGTGCCAGTAGTATAGCTCTGGGATCCTACAATGAGCAGTTCTTC.